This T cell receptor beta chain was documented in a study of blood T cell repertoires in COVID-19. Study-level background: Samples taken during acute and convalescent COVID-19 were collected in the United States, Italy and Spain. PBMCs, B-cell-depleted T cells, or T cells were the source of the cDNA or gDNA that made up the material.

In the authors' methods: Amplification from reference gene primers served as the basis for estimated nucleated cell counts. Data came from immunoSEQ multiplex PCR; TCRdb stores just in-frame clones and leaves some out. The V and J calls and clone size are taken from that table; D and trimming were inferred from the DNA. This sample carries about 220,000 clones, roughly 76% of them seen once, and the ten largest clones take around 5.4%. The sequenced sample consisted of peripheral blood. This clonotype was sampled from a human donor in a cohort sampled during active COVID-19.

The CDR3, as DNA: TGTGCCAGCGCCCGGGGTTCCTACGAGCAGTACTTC. It encodes CASARGSYEQYF. V usage is TRBV11-2 and J usage is TRBJ2-7, with D perhaps TRBD2 (5 bases). Trimming removed 8 bases from V and 1 base from J, with 9 bases in between. This CDR3 contains 12 residues. Germline CDR1 SGHAT, CDR2 FQNNGV.